Below are 20 T cell receptor beta chains sequenced from a single sample in a study of response to subunit inactivated influenza vaccine. TCRdb fed the RT-PCR reads into MiXCR, producing one record per CDR3 protein. The profile shows approximately 290,000 distinct CDR3 sequences, about 20% of them singletons. Sequencing used PBMCs from blood, obtained around 22 months after vaccination. These receptors were obtained from a man aged 50 to 69 who received an inactivated influenza vaccine.

This clonotype was seen repeatedly, ten times or more. J is TRBJ1-5 and V is TRBV10-3; 8 bases line up with TRBD1. There are 14 residues in the CDR3. V was pared by 3 bases and J by 7 bases, with 5 bases of the junction left unmatched. Looked up from germline, CDR1 is ENHRY and CDR2 is SYGVKD. The CDR3 nucleotides are TGTGCCATCAGTGATCAGGGGGCAAGACAGCCCCAGCATTTT. Its translation is CAISDQGARQPQHF.

The V gene is TRBV12-3 or TRBV12-4, the J gene TRBJ2-7, with a tentative D call TRBD1 (6 bases). The CDR3 is 12 amino acids. Trimming took 3 bases from V and 6 from J, leaving 9 bases between them. The CDR3 DNA sequence: TGTGCCAGCAGTTTCGTGACAGGCGAGCAGTACTTC. Translated: CASSFVTGEQYF.

This clonotype occurred a few times. The chain joins TRBV29-1 to TRBJ2-1; no reliable D call. Looked up from germline, CDR1 is SQVTM and CDR2 is ANQGSEA. Trimming stripped 4 bases from V and 0 bases from J, with 10 bases between. The CDR3 is 14 residues long. CDR3 in amino acids: CSVVRQSSYNEQFF. CDR3 sequence (DNA): TGCAGCGTTGTTCGGCAGAGCTCCTACAATGAGCAGTTCTTC.

V usage is TRBV4-3 and J usage is TRBJ2-2, with 9 bases identical to TRBD1. The CDR3 is 20 residues long. The V and J ends lost 1 base and 2 bases, in that order; junction bases with no gene match: 14. From germline, CDR1 is LGHNA and CDR2 YSLEER. The CDR3 DNA sequence: TGCGCCAGCAGCCAAGCTCGGGTGGGACAGGGTCTTATTAACACCGGGGAGCTGTTTTTT. Protein product: CASSQARVGQGLINTGELFF.

This clonotype was counted only a few times. A read error may produce the germline difference seen at one junction end. The J gene is TRBJ1-2, the V gene TRBV29-1; D is undetermined. CDR1 SQVTM and CDR2 ANQGSEA come from the germline V gene. This CDR3 contains 13 residues. The CDR3 DNA reads TGCAGCGCCGGGGTTGGGGTCTACTATGGCTACATCTTC. Its translation is CSAGVGVYYGYIF.

This clonotype was observed a handful of times. The chain is built from TRBV29-1 and TRBJ2-2, with TRBD2 matching over 10 bases. V gave up 4 bases and J gave up 1 base; unmatched junction bases: 0. Germline V lookup: CDR1 SQVTM, CDR2 ANQGSEA. The CDR3 is made up of 14 amino acids. The CDR3 loop reads CSVGLAGNTGELFF. The CDR3 nucleotides read TGCAGCGTTGGACTAGCGGGGAACACCGGGGAGCTGTTTTTT.

The rearrangement links TRBV5-1 to TRBJ2-7, with D uncertain. Trimming shortened V by 0 bases and J by 4 bases, and 8 bases separated the two germline ends. Per germline, CDR1 SGHRS and CDR2 YFSETQ. CDR3 length equals 13 residues. The chain's CDR3 is CASSLDIQYEQYF. As DNA, the CDR3 is TGCGCCAGCAGCTTGGACATACAGTACGAGCAGTACTTC.

This chain connects TRBV6-1 to TRBJ2-5; 8 bases line up with TRBD2. Germline V CDR1 and CDR2: MNHNS, SASEGT. J gave up 4 bases and V 7 bases, and 11 bases lay outside the gene matches. The CDR3 loop spans 15 amino acids. The CDR3 DNA follows: TGTGCCAGCAAACCGCTTGCGGGGGGAAGAGAGACCCAGTACTTC. Residues: CASKPLAGGRETQYF.

V usage is TRBV4-3 and J usage is TRBJ1-1; D is possibly TRBD1 (5 bases). This CDR3 has 15 residues. V lost 0 bases to trimming and J lost 1 base, with 9 bases between them. Germline CDR1 LGHNA, CDR2 YSLEER. This CDR3 reads CASSQDTGGNTEAFF. The CDR3 bases are TGCGCCAGCAGCCAAGATACGGGGGGGAACACTGAAGCTTTCTTT.

V is TRBV29-1 and J is TRBJ2-3; D might be TRBD2 (6 bases). CDR1 SQVTM and CDR2 ANQGSEA come from the germline V gene. CDR3 size: 13 residues. The ends were cut back, 4 bases at V and 4 bases at J, with 12 bases in the middle. The CDR3 here is CSVGSGVADTQYF. The CDR3 region has the DNA TGCAGCGTTGGGTCGGGGGTTGCAGATACGCAGTATTTT.

This clonotype turned up a few times. V and J are TRBV6-1 and TRBJ1-2, with D unclear. Germline-derived CDR1 and CDR2 are MNHNS and SASEGT. The CDR3 spans 13 residues. V was cut by 11 bases and J by 4 bases, with 17 bases left in between. Here the CDR3 DNA reads TGTGCCGCAAGCGGCGGGAGATCCTATGGCTACACCTTC. This gives the protein CAASGGRSYGYTF.

The V gene is TRBV7-9, the J gene TRBJ2-3; tentatively, D is TRBD1 or TRBD2 (5 bases each). CDR3 length: 12 amino acids. From germline, CDR1 is SEHNR and CDR2 FQNEAQ (reference sequence). Trimming shortened V by 5 bases and J by 14 bases, and 17 bases separated the two germline ends. The CDR3 spells CASSMPGSPPYF. CDR3 nucleotide sequence: TGTGCCAGCAGCATGCCAGGGAGTCCGCCGTATTTT.

V is TRBV7-9 and J is TRBJ1-2; unclear D gene. The CDR3 is 13 amino acids. V was clipped by 7 bases and J by 4 bases, with 13 bases between them. Germline CDR1 reads SEHNR; CDR2 reads FQNEAQ (reference sequence). The CDR3 protein is CASTPSKGYGYTF. DNA for the CDR3: TGTGCCAGCACTCCCTCAAAGGGCTATGGCTACACCTTC.

This clonotype has more than one count but fewer than ten. V gene TRBV6-1 combines with J gene TRBJ1-3, with 7 bases identical to TRBD1. Trimming removed 4 bases from V and 3 bases from J; junction bases left unmatched: 6. The CDR3 runs 15 residues. CDR1 and CDR2 from the germline V gene are MNHNS and SASEGT. This CDR3 is CASSAEGAGGNTIYF. The CDR3 DNA follows: TGTGCCAGCAGTGCCGAGGGGGCGGGTGGAAACACCATATATTTT.

This clonotype was observed a handful of times. This rearrangement joins TRBV20-1 to TRBJ2-7; TRBD1 might be the D (6 bases). Germline CDR1 DFQATT, CDR2 SNEGSKA (reference sequence). CDR3 length: 14 residues. The germline V and J ends were trimmed by 0 bases and 2 bases, with 11 bases remaining between them. The CDR3 DNA reads TGCAGTGCTAGAGATCTGGGACACACCTACGAGCAGTACTTC. Protein sequence: CSARDLGHTYEQYF.

The rearrangement uses TRBV28 and TRBJ2-6; D unclear. The CDR3 spans 15 residues. The V end was cut by 3 bases, the J end by 0 bases, with 6 bases between. Germline V CDR1 and CDR2: MDHEN, SYDVKM. CDR3 protein: CASSFTRSGANVLTF. In DNA, the CDR3 is TGTGCCAGCAGTTTTACGCGCTCTGGGGCCAACGTCCTGACTTTC. Supplemented by reference TRBV28 and TRBJ2-6, the full variable domain reads DVKVTQSSRYLVKRTGEKVFLECVQDMDHENMFWYRQDPGLGLRLIYFSYDVKMKEKGDIPEGYSVSREKKERFSLILESASTNQTSMYLCASSFTRSGANVLTFGAGSRLTVL.

This clonotype has more than one count but fewer than ten. The chain couples TRBV20-1 to TRBJ1-5; TRBD1 matches at 12 bases. This CDR3 has 16 amino acids. Trimming cost V 2 bases and J 7 bases; bases outside gene matches: 9. Germline CDR1 is DFQATT and CDR2 is SNEGSKA (reference sequence). The CDR3 loop reads CSARYVGTGGIQPQHF. The CDR3, as DNA: TGCAGTGCTAGATATGTGGGGACAGGGGGCATCCAGCCCCAGCATTTT.

This clonotype showed up just a few times. The V and J genes are TRBV4-2 and TRBJ2-1; 15 nucleotides align to TRBD2. From germline, CDR1 is LGHNA and CDR2 YNFKEQ. The CDR3 runs to 16 residues. Trimming cost V 0 bases and J 9 bases; bases outside gene matches: 3. The CDR3 spells CASSQDGLAGGSEQFF. The CDR3 DNA follows: TGTGCCAGCAGCCAAGACGGACTAGCGGGGGGGAGTGAGCAGTTCTTC.

This sequence joins TRBV6-5 and TRBJ1-4; the D is unclear. Trimming cost V 4 bases and J 0 bases, with 15 bases left between them. The CDR3 has 17 amino acids. The germline V gene has CDR1 MNHEY and CDR2 SVGAGI. The CDR3 region is CASSSRPTPATNEKLFF. As DNA, the CDR3 is TGTGCCAGCAGTTCCCGACCGACCCCTGCAACTAATGAAAAACTGTTTTTT.

Written as DNA, the CDR3 is TGTGCCAGCAGGGAGGGACAGGGTATTAACTATGGCTACACCTTC. This codes for CASREGQGINYGYTF. V and J are TRBV28 and TRBJ1-2; 9 bases map to TRBD1. CDR1 is MDHEN and CDR2 is SYDVKM in the germline V gene. The ends lost 6 bases at V and 1 base at J; junction bases unmatched: 6. The CDR3 has 15 residues.